This is a list of T cell receptor beta chains from one sample in a study of cytomegalovirus exposure and HLA in healthy donors. Measured with immunoSEQ multiplex PCR; TCRdb has only the in-frame clones, and not every one. This table holds 150,000 or so clones, 80% found once. Input material: PBMCs. The receptors here all came from a woman in her 40s in good health and CMV-seropositive. The CDR3 runs from the conserved cysteine through the conserved F or W. The D gene is left open where the match is weak. Where a row states a size, it is once, few, many or the class of an expanded clone; other rows omit it.

TRBJ2-4 | TRBV2 | . | . | CASSEAGGTGLNIQYF | TGTGCCAGCAGTGAAGCGGGAGGTACCGGGCTGAACATTCAGTACTTC
TRBJ2-1 | TRBV5-1 | . | TRBD1 | CASSLGTGVNNEQFF | TGCGCCAGCAGCTTAGGGACAGGGGTTAACAATGAGCAGTTCTTC
TRBJ2-6 | TRBV19 | . | TRBD2 | CASKASGSSGANVLTF | TGTGCCAGTAAGGCTAGCGGCAGCTCTGGGGCCAACGTCCTGACTTTC
TRBJ2-2 | TRBV7-9 | . | . | CASSLTSNTGELFF | TGTGCCAGCAGCTTAACTTCGAACACCGGGGAGCTGTTTTTT
TRBJ2-7 | TRBV27 | . | TRBD2 | CASSSGTIFPYEQYF | TGTGCCAGCAGTTCCGGGACTATATTCCCCTACGAGCAGTACTTC
TRBJ2-7 | TRBV4-1 | . | TRBD2 | CASSQSPLGLGDYEQYF | TGCGCCAGCAGCCAATCCCCCTTGGGACTAGGGGACTACGAGCAGTACTTC
TRBJ1-1 | TRBV5-1 | . | . | CASSVTVRGDTEAFF | TGCGCCAGCAGCGTGACTGTTCGTGGAGACACTGAAGCTTTCTTT
TRBJ2-7 | TRBV16 | . | TRBD2 | CASSQGLGPGEQYF | TGTGCCAGCAGCCAGGGACTAGGGCCTGGGGAGCAGTACTTC
TRBJ2-5 | TRBV5-1 | . | TRBD2 | CASSTSGRGSVGYF | TGCGCCAGCAGCACGAGCGGGAGGGGTTCCGTAGGGTACTTC
TRBJ2-1 | TRBV4-2 | . | TRBD2 | CASRPEPGLANNEQFF | TGTGCCAGCAGACCTGAGCCGGGACTAGCGAACAATGAGCAGTTCTTC
TRBJ1-2 | TRBV5-6 | . | . | CASSRDGGNYGYTF | TGTGCCAGCAGCCGCGACGGAGGGAACTATGGCTACACCTTC
TRBJ2-1 | TRBV5-8 | . | TRBD1 | CASSLDRGGYNEQFF | TGTGCCAGCAGCTTGGACAGGGGCGGCTACAATGAGCAGTTCTTC
TRBJ2-5 | TRBV10-2 | . | TRBD1 | CASSEDRGQETQYF | TGCGCCAGCAGTGAGGACAGGGGCCAAGAGACCCAGTACTTC
TRBJ2-7 | TRBV7-9 | few | TRBD1 | CASSLGRQGLAYEQYF | TGTGCCAGCAGCTTAGGTAGACAGGGTTTGGCCTACGAGCAGTACTTC
TRBJ2-5 | TRBV5-1 | . | TRBD2 | CASSSGLAGGQETQYF | TGCGCCAGCAGCTCTGGACTAGCGGGAGGCCAAGAGACCCAGTACTTC
TRBJ1-5 | TRBV19 | . | . | CASSIENQPQHF | TGTGCCAGTTCGATCGAGAATCAGCCCCAGCATTTT
TRBJ1-4 | TRBV6-1 | . | . | CASSESGTVLNEKLFF | TGTGCCAGCAGTGAGTCCGGAACAGTACTTAATGAAAAACTGTTTTTT
TRBJ2-2 | TRBV19 | few | . | CASSGLTGELFF | TGTGCCAGTAGTGGCCTGACCGGGGAGCTGTTTTTT
TRBJ2-1 | TRBV10-3 | . | . | CAISESRGRGDNEQFF | TGTGCCATCAGTGAGTCGAGGGGGAGGGGGGACAATGAGCAGTTCTTC
TRBJ2-2 | TRBV28 | . | TRBD1 | CASSFPQTGVRTGELFF | TGTGCCAGCAGTTTCCCCCAAACAGGGGTAAGGACCGGGGAGCTGTTTTTT
TRBJ2-3 | TRBV2 | . | TRBD1 | CASLAIRTGGTDTQYF | TGTGCCAGCTTAGCAATCAGGACAGGGGGGACAGATACGCAGTATTTT
TRBJ2-7 | TRBV5-1 | . | TRBD2 | CASSLRVAGGSSYEQYF | TGCGCCAGCAGCTTGAGGGTAGCGGGAGGCAGCTCCTACGAGCAGTACTTC
TRBJ1-5 | TRBV6-6 | . | TRBD1 | CASSDDRGHNQPQHF | TGTGCCAGCAGCGACGACAGGGGACATAATCAGCCCCAGCATTTT
TRBJ1-1 | TRBV5-1 | . | . | CASSLDSVTEAFF | TGCGCCAGCAGCTTGGATTCAGTCACTGAAGCTTTCTTT
TRBJ1-5 | TRBV4-1 | . | TRBD1 | CASSQDGQGSQPQHF | TGCGCCAGCAGCCAAGATGGACAGGGAAGTCAGCCCCAGCATTTT
TRBJ1-1 | TRBV7-9 | . | . | CASSLGTLNTEAFF | TGTGCCAGCAGCTTAGGGACACTGAACACTGAAGCTTTCTTT
TRBJ2-1 | TRBV5-5 | few | . | CASTLGKSGPSYNEQFF | TGTGCCAGCACTCTTGGTAAGAGCGGGCCCTCCTACAATGAGCAGTTCTTC
TRBJ1-2 | TRBV15 | . | . | CATSNSADNNYGYTF | TGTGCCACCAGCAACTCCGCGGACAACAACTATGGCTACACCTTC
TRBJ2-7 | TRBV27 | . | . | CASSGPRGPQYEQYF | TGTGCCAGCAGTGGCCCGCGGGGTCCCCAGTACGAGCAGTACTTC
TRBJ2-1 | TRBV27 | . | . | CASSSGDTGPNEQFF | TGTGCCAGCAGTTCAGGGGACACAGGACCCAATGAGCAGTTCTTC